Sequencing of this T cell receptor (beta chain) was carried out in a study of naive and memory T cell subsets. General study points: From naive to CM, EM and EMRA, diversity decreased and Gini increased.

CMV status came from CD4+ T cell IFNgamma after overnight CMV lysate stimulation of fresh PBMCs. Cells stained for CD3, CD4, CD8, CD45RA and CD27 were sorted into four subsets. Between the trimmed V and J ends, which lost 0 bases and 6 bases, there was a span of 13 bases. The CDR3 is 15 amino acids. CDR1 and CDR2 from the germline V gene are WNHNN and SYGVQD (reference sequence). Both TRBC1 and TRBC2 were covered by a beta constant-region primer of two equimolar oligonucleotides. Nested alpha and beta constant-region primers with the SP2 primer drove four PCR rounds on ligated cDNA. An oligonucleotide with the SP2 primer and a 12-nucleotide UMI was ligated to the cDNA 3' end. TCRdb recomputed calls from the UMI-ligation and nested PCR reads with MiXCR, one row per CDR3 protein. The sample records 130,000 or so distinct CDR3 sequences, 30% to 45% being singletons. Concerning this clonotype: What it binds is unknown.

The sequence derives from a human donor in good health. Sequenced: central memory CD4+ T cells from blood. The V call is TRBV10-1, the J call TRBJ2-3, with D perhaps TRBD2 (6 bases). CDR3 loop: CASSESHSGGDTQYF. The DNA for the CDR3 is TGCGCCAGCAGTGAGTCCCATAGCGGAGGGGATACGCAGTATTTT.